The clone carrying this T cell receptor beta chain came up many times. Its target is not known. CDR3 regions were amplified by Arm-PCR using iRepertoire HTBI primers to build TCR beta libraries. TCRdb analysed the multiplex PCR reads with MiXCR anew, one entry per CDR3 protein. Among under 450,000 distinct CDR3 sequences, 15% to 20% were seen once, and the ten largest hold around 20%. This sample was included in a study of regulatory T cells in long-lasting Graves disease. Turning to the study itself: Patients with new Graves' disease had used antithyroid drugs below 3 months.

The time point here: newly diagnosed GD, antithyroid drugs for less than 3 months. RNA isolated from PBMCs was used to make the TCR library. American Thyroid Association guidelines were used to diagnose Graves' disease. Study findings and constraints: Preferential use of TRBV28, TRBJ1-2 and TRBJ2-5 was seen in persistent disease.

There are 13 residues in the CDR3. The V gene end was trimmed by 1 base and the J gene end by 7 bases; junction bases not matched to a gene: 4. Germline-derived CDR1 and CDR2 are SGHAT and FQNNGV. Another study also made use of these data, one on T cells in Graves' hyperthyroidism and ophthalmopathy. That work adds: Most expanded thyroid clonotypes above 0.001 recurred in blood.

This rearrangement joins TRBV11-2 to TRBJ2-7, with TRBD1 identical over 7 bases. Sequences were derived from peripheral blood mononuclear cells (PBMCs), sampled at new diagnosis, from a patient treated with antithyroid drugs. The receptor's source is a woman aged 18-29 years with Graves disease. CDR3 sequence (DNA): TGTGCCAGCAGCTTAGCCAGGGGGTGGGAGCAGTACTTC. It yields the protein CASSLARGWEQYF.